The 29 T cell receptor beta chains in this list originate from one sample, sequenced in a study of graft-versus-host responses after intestinal transplantation. TCRdb's table, derived via immunoSEQ multiplex PCR, lists solely in-frame clones and lacks some. The data hold roughly 17,000 clones, with approximately 80% observed a single time. Both intraepithelial and lamina propria lymphocytes were released by processing graft tissue. Sequenced here: ileum tissue, sampled 17 days after transplant. Receptors originate from a human patient who received an intestinal transplant, so some T cells may come from the graft donor.

The rearrangement links TRBV2 to TRBJ1-3; D is ambiguous. CDR3 length: 16 residues. V was shortened by 3 bases and J by 4 bases, with 16 bases between the two germline ends. Per the germline V gene, CDR1 is SNHLY and CDR2 is FYNNEI. The CDR3 coding sequence is TGTGCCAGCAGTGAGGAGGGAAGGACGGACGGAAACACCATATATTTT. Translating it yields CASSEEGRTDGNTIYF.

The CDR3 loop is CASSLSGWDNVLTF. DNA for the CDR3: TGTGCCAGCAGCTTGTCCGGGTGGGACAACGTCCTGACTTTC. The gene calls are TRBV5-4 and TRBJ2-6; D ambiguous. V lost 1 base to trimming and J lost 9 bases, with 11 bases between them. This CDR3 comprises 14 residues. In germline, CDR1 is SGHNT, CDR2 YYREEE (reference sequence). Based on the CDR3 plus reference TRBV5-4 and TRBJ2-6, the full variable domain is ETGVTQSPTHLIKTRGQQVTLRCSSQSGHNTVSWYQQALGQGPQFIFQYYREEENGRGNFPPRFSGLQFPNYSSELNVNALELDDSALYLCASSLSGWDNVLTFGAGSRLTVL.

J is TRBJ2-7 and V is TRBV10-2; 8 bases are shared with TRBD2. CDR1 is WSHSY and CDR2 is SAAADI in the germline V gene. The V segment lost 3 bases and the J segment 12 bases; nucleotides outside the gene matches: 16. This CDR3 region has 15 residues. CDR3: CASSDPGTRPAGRYF. CDR3 coding DNA: TGCGCCAGCAGTGACCCCGGGACTAGGCCCGCTGGTCGGTACTTC.

V usage is TRBV5-8 and J usage is TRBJ2-2; perhaps TRBD2 as D (5 bases). Trimming cost V 0 bases and J 5 bases, with 11 bases left between them. The length of the CDR3 is 15 residues. The germline V gene has CDR1 SGHTS and CDR2 YDEGEE. CDR3 in amino acids: CASSLGASRTGELFF. In DNA, the CDR3 is TGTGCCAGCAGCTTGGGGGCTAGCAGGACCGGGGAGCTGTTTTTT.

This chain connects TRBV4-2 to TRBJ2-5, with 13 bases aligning to TRBD2. Germline V gene data show CDR1 as LGHNA and CDR2 as YNFKEQ. V dropped 4 bases and J dropped 2; count of bases not matched to a gene: 7. This CDR3 contains 17 residues. The CDR3 DNA reads TGTGCCAGCAGCCGCGGCGGGGGACTAGCGGGGCAAGAGACCCAGTACTTC. Residues: CASSRGGGLAGQETQYF.

This clone was seen only once. This chain connects TRBV14 to TRBJ2-7, with 13 nucleotides matching TRBD2. The trim removed 5 bases at V and 4 bases at J, leaving 2 bases unmatched. The length of the CDR3 is 14 residues. Germline values: CDR1 SGHDN, CDR2 FVKESK. The CDR3 is CASSMGLAGYEQYF. Written as DNA, the CDR3 is TGTGCCAGCAGCATGGGACTAGCGGGGTACGAGCAGTACTTC.

This chain uses TRBV28 with TRBJ2-6, with 7 bases identical to TRBD2. V lost 3 bases, J lost 1 base, and 15 bases stayed unmatched. CDR1 and CDR2 from the germline V gene are MDHEN and SYDVKM. CDR3 length: 20 residues. In nucleotides, the CDR3 is TGTGCCAGCAGTTTCCCGCGGGACTATCGACTTAGTTCTGGGGCCAACGTCCTGACTTTC. This encodes CASSFPRDYRLSSGANVLTF.

This clone was picked up a small number of times. The sample has other DNA sequences that encode this CDR3 too. The rearrangement joins TRBV5-1 to TRBJ2-7; possible D gene TRBD1, 6 bases. The germline CDR1 and CDR2 sequences are SGHRS and YFSETQ. V lost 1 base to trimming and J lost 2 bases, with 10 bases between them. The CDR3 runs 14 residues. CDR3 loop: CASSLKQGAYEQYF. The CDR3, as DNA: TGCGCCAGCAGCTTGAAACAGGGAGCCTACGAGCAGTACTTC.

The V and J genes are TRBV18 and TRBJ2-1; D tentatively reads TRBD1 or TRBD2 (5 bases each). Trimming took 2 bases from V and 8 from J, leaving 19 bases between them. Germline assignment: CDR1 KGHSH and CDR2 LQKENI. The CDR3 has 16 residues. CDR3 bases: TGTGCCAGCTCACCAAGGACAATTCTACGGGGACATGAGCAGTTCTTC. Translation gives CASSPRTILRGHEQFF.

V is TRBV27 and J is TRBJ2-7; 9 positions agree with TRBD1. After removal of 0 bases from V and 0 bases from J, the junction contained 6 bases not matched to a gene. Looked up from germline, CDR1 is MNHEY and CDR2 is SMNVEV (reference sequence). CDR3 length equals 17 residues. The CDR3 here is CASSLSSGTGSSYEQYF. CDR3 DNA sequence: TGTGCCAGCAGTTTATCTTCAGGGACAGGGAGCTCCTACGAGCAGTACTTC.

The V call is TRBV9, the J call TRBJ1-1; 10 bases are a match to TRBD1. The germline CDR1 and CDR2 sequences are SGDLS and YYNGEE. The CDR3 is made up of 13 amino acids. J lost 11 bases, V lost 4 bases, and 8 bases had no gene match. CDR3 region: CASSRDGDRGAFF. In DNA form, the CDR3 reads TGTGCCAGCAGCAGGGACGGGGACAGGGGCGCTTTCTTT.

The V and J genes are TRBV28 and TRBJ2-5; TRBD2 is a possible D gene (6 bases). CDR1 is MDHEN and CDR2 is SYDVKM in the germline V gene. Trimming took 3 bases from V and 1 from J, leaving 15 bases between them. This CDR3 spans 16 amino acids. This chain's CDR3 is CASSFAAGSAQETQYF. DNA of the CDR3: TGTGCCAGCAGTTTTGCCGCGGGAAGCGCCCAAGAGACCCAGTACTTC. The full variable domain, completed using reference TRBV28 and TRBJ2-5, is DVKVTQSSRYLVKRTGEKVFLECVQDMDHENMFWYRQDPGLGLRLIYFSYDVKMKEKGDIPEGYSVSREKKERFSLILESASTNQTSMYLCASSFAAGSAQETQYFGPGTRLLVL.

The genes are TRBV6-5 and TRBJ1-2, with D hard to call. Per the germline V gene, CDR1 is MNHEY and CDR2 is SVGAGI. Deletions cut 2 bases from V and 7 bases from J, with 17 bases between. The CDR3 is 15 amino acids. CDR3 coding DNA: TGTGCCAGCAGTTACGGAGCAGGAAACCTCGTTGGCTACACCTTC. Translation gives CASSYGAGNLVGYTF.

This chain uses TRBV6-5 with TRBJ2-3; D possibly corresponds to TRBD2 (5 bases). CDR3 length: 15 residues. V gave up 4 bases and J gave up 6 bases, with 17 bases separating them. CDR1 is MNHEY, CDR2 SVGAGI, per germline. DNA for the CDR3: TGTGCCAGCAGTTGCGGAACTAGGCGCCGGGATACGCAGTATTTT. Amino acids: CASSCGTRRRDTQYF.

About this clone: In the same sample, other DNA sequences code for this CDR3. V usage is TRBV11-3 and J usage is TRBJ2-1, with D possibly being TRBD2 (6 bases). The germline V and J ends were trimmed by 4 bases and 7 bases, with 8 bases remaining between them. Germline lookup yields CDR1 SGHNT and CDR2 YENEEA. There are 12 residues in the CDR3. CDR3 DNA sequence: TGTGCCAGCAGCTCGGGACTTAATGAGCAGTTCTTC. It specifies CASSSGLNEQFF.

The chain carries TRBV18 and TRBJ2-7; 7 bases match TRBD2. The V gene's germline CDR1 is KGHSH and CDR2 LQKENI. The V segment lost 1 base and the J segment 7 bases; nucleotides outside the gene matches: 7. CDR3 length equals 14 residues. The CDR3, as DNA: TGTGCCAGCTCACCACTCCCTAGCGGTGCGGAGCAGTACTTC. It encodes CASSPLPSGAEQYF. The full variable domain, with the rest looked up from reference TRBV18 and TRBJ2-7, is NAGVMQNPRHLVRRRGQEARLRCSPMKGHSHVYWYRQLPEEGLKFMVYLQKENIIDESGMPKERFSAEFPKEGPSILRIQQVVRGDSAAYFCASSPLPSGAEQYFGPGTRLTVT.

The chain employs TRBV5-4 and TRBJ2-5; no clear D gene. The germline V gene encodes CDR1 SGHNT and CDR2 YYREEE (reference sequence). CDR3 size: 14 residues. V was trimmed by 1 base and J by 7 bases, leaving 14 bases between them. CDR3 protein: CASSLYTHDWTQYF. In nucleotides, the CDR3 is TGTGCCAGCAGCTTGTACACACACGACTGGACCCAGTACTTC.

The chain uses TRBV4-1 and TRBJ2-5, with TRBD2 as a possible D gene (5 bases). V lost 3 bases to trimming and J lost 1 base, with 12 bases between them. CDR1 is MGHRA and CDR2 is YSYEKL in the germline V gene. This CDR3 is 15 amino acids long. The CDR3 reads CASSQAGTPQETQYF. The CDR3, as DNA: TGCGCCAGCAGCCAGGCGGGCACCCCCCAAGAGACCCAGTACTTC.

This chain links TRBV7-8 with TRBJ1-5; D unclear. The ends were cut back, 0 bases at V and 6 bases at J, with 24 bases in the middle. This CDR3 contains 19 residues. The germline V gene encodes CDR1 SGHVS and CDR2 FQNEAQ. In DNA form, the CDR3 reads TGTGCCAGCAGCTTAGCGCCTCAAAGGCAAATATCAAGTGGTCAGCCCCAGCATTTT. It codes for CASSLAPQRQISSGQPQHF.

This chain connects TRBV9 to TRBJ1-2; tentative D call: TRBD1 (6 bases). With 0 bases removed from V and 6 bases from J, the gap between germline ends came to 9 bases. Germline-derived CDR1 and CDR2 are SGDLS and YYNGEE. The CDR3 is made up of 13 amino acids. The CDR3 DNA sequence: TGTGCCAGCAGCGTAGTGGCAGGGGATGGCTACACCTTC. As protein: CASSVVAGDGYTF. The variable domain in full, with the rest retrieved from reference TRBV9 and TRBJ1-2, is DSGVTQTPKHLITATGQRVTLRCSPRSGDLSVYWYQQSLDQGLQFLIQYYNGEERAKGNILERFSAQQFPDLHSELNLSSLELGDSALYFCASSVVAGDGYTFGSGTRLTVV.

This chain joins TRBV5-1 and TRBJ2-4, with D maybe TRBD1 (6 bases). Germline V gives CDR1 SGHRS, CDR2 YFSETQ. The CDR3 spans 19 residues. The V gene lost 4 bases and the J gene lost 0 bases, with 23 bases spanning the gap. CDR3 DNA: TGCGCCAGCAGCATCTGGACAGTGGGGGCGACGTTAGCCAAAAACATTCAGTACTTC. Protein product: CASSIWTVGATLAKNIQYF.

This chain's CDR3 is CASSLDPGNGDQPQHF. CDR3 nucleotides: TGCGCCAGCAGCTTGGATCCGGGGAATGGGGATCAGCCCCAGCATTTT. The chain links TRBV5-1 to TRBJ1-5, with no clear D. Germline V gene lookup returns CDR1 SGHRS and CDR2 YFSETQ. CDR3 size: 16 residues. Trimming cost V 0 bases and J 5 bases, with 15 bases left between them.

The gene calls are TRBV6-5 and TRBJ2-7; 7 bases fit TRBD1. V shed 2 bases, J shed 4 bases, and the junction held 11 bases outside the gene matches. Germline assignment: CDR1 MNHEY and CDR2 SVGAGI. CDR3 length equals 16 residues. Written as DNA, the CDR3 is TGTGCCAGCAGTTACCTTCCGGGACAGAACTTTTACGAGCAGTACTTC. As protein: CASSYLPGQNFYEQYF.

This clone was seen only once. V is TRBV28 and J is TRBJ1-5, with a possible D match to TRBD1 (6 bases). V gave up 3 bases and J gave up 4 bases, with 10 bases separating them. In germline, CDR1 is MDHEN, CDR2 SYDVKM. CDR3 length equals 14 residues. The CDR3 reads CASSFEGENQPQHF. CDR3 sequence (DNA): TGTGCCAGCAGTTTTGAGGGGGAGAATCAGCCCCAGCATTTT.

In its sample, this clone was seen a few times. The V gene is TRBV2, the J gene TRBJ1-2; 7 nucleotides agree with TRBD1. The CDR3 spans 13 residues. The junction had 5 bases not matched to a gene; V was cut back by 7 bases and J by 3 bases. Looked up from germline, CDR1 is SNHLY and CDR2 is FYNNEI. The CDR3 region has the DNA TGTGCCAGCACCCAGGGGGAGGACTATGGCTACACCTTC. Amino acids: CASTQGEDYGYTF.

This clone was found a few times. The J gene is TRBJ2-7, the V gene TRBV2; tentative D call: TRBD2 (7 bases). The V end lost 7 bases, the J end lost 2 bases, and 12 bases lay between the germline ends. Germline V gene sequence: CDR1 SNHLY, CDR2 FYNNEI. The CDR3 runs 13 residues. Here the CDR3 reads CASKGGRAYEQYF. In DNA, the CDR3 is TGTGCCAGCAAGGGGGGGCGCGCCTACGAGCAGTACTTC. The whole variable domain, filled in from reference TRBV2 and TRBJ2-7, reads EPEVTQTPSHQVTQMGQEVILRCVPISNHLYFYWYRQILGQKVEFLVSFYNNEISEKSEIFDDQFSVERPDGSNFTLKIRSTKLEDSAMYFCASKGGRAYEQYFGPGTRLTVT.

J is TRBJ2-7 and V is TRBV7-2; D tentatively reads TRBD1 or TRBD2 (5 bases each). Trimming left V 3 bases short and J 2 bases short, with 14 bases between. Germline V gene lookup returns CDR1 SGHTA and CDR2 FQGNSA. The CDR3 is made up of 15 amino acids. The DNA for the CDR3 is TGTGCCAGCAGCTTCTCTGGGACCGCCACCTACGAGCAGTACTTC. This codes for CASSFSGTATYEQYF.

The chain uses TRBV2 and TRBJ2-3; 10 positions agree with TRBD2. Germline V gene lookup returns CDR1 SNHLY and CDR2 FYNNEI. V gave up 6 bases and J gave up 2 bases; unmatched junction bases: 5. The CDR3 runs to 15 residues. CDR3 residues: CASSLLAGLTDTQYF. The CDR3 DNA is TGTGCCAGCAGCTTACTAGCGGGGCTCACAGATACGCAGTATTTT. The whole variable domain, remainder taken from reference TRBV2 and TRBJ2-3, is EPEVTQTPSHQVTQMGQEVILRCVPISNHLYFYWYRQILGQKVEFLVSFYNNEISEKSEIFDDQFSVERPDGSNFTLKIRSTKLEDSAMYFCASSLLAGLTDTQYFGPGTRLTVL.

V and J are TRBV5-1 and TRBJ1-6, with 7 bases aligning to TRBD1. The germline gives CDR1 SGHRS, CDR2 YFSETQ. The J segment lost 7 bases and the V segment lost 4 bases, leaving 17 bases of the junction unmatched. The CDR3 is 18 residues long. CDR3 coding DNA: TGCGCCAGCAGCCCATACCTGACAGGGCAATTGGGAAATTCACCCCTCCACTTT. This encodes CASSPYLTGQLGNSPLHF.